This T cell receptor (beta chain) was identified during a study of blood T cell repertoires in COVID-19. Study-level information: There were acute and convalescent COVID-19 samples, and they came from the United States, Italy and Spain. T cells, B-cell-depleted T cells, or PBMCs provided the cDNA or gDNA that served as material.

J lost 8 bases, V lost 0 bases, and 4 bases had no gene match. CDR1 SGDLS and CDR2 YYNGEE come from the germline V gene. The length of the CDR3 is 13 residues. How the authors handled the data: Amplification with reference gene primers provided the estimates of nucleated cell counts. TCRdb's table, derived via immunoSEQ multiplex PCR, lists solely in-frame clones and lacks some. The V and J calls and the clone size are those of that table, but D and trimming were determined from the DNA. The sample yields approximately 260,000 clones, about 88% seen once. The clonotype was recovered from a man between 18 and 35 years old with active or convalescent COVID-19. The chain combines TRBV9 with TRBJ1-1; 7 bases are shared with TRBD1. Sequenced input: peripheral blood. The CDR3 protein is CASSVELTGEAFF. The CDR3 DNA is TGTGCCAGCAGCGTAGAACTGACAGGGGAAGCTTTCTTT.